The next 6 T cell receptor beta chains were all read from a single sample in a study of vaccination effects on CD4 cells after COVID-19. Cultured cells yielded isolated CD4+ T cells after nine to ten days. For these receptors, no antigen is known. The method was immunoSEQ multiplex PCR; TCRdb's version includes in-frame clones alone and lacks a portion of them. Here the sample spans fewer than 35,000 clones, about 60% being singletons. Sequenced material: CD4+ T cells from PBMCs cultured without peptide, taken before COVID-19 vaccination. These receptor sequences come from a human donor who received a COVID-19 vaccine.

The chain uses TRBV19 and TRBJ1-6; D gene uncertain. V lost 3 bases to trimming and J lost 2 bases, with 14 bases between them. CDR3 length equals 17 residues. CDR1 is LNHDA and CDR2 is SQIVND in the germline V gene (reference sequence). CDR3 loop: CASSIGPTSTYNSPLHF. CDR3 DNA: TGTGCCAGTAGTATTGGGCCGACTTCCACCTATAATTCACCCCTCCACTTT.

The chain links TRBV7-9 to TRBJ1-1; D ambiguous. Trimming shortened V by 10 bases and J by 0 bases, and 12 bases separated the two germline ends. CDR3 length equals 13 residues. CDR1 and CDR2 (germline): SEHNR, FQNEAQ (reference sequence). CDR3 bases: TGTGCCACCTCCTTGAGGATGAACACTGAAGCTTTCTTT. This sequence encodes CATSLRMNTEAFF.

The chain is built from TRBV3-1 (or the pseudogene TRBV3-2) and TRBJ1-1, with TRBD1 identical over 10 bases. With 1 base clipped from V and 7 bases from J, the junction kept 6 bases outside the gene matches. The length of the CDR3 is 15 residues. Germline values: CDR1 LGHDT, CDR2 YNNKEL (reference sequence). The CDR3 loop is CASSQGQGAYGEAFF. The DNA of the CDR3 is TGTGCCAGCAGCCAAGGACAGGGGGCATACGGTGAAGCTTTCTTT.

The chain joins TRBV15 to TRBJ2-2; tentative D call: TRBD1 (5 bases). The CDR3 is made up of 16 amino acids. CDR1 and CDR2 from the germline V gene are LNHNV and YYDKDF (reference sequence). Trimming removed 8 bases at V and 6 bases at J, with 22 bases between. The DNA for the CDR3 is TGTGCCACCGGATGGGGTACAGGCGGCAAAGCCGGGGAGCTGTTTTTT. It is translated as CATGWGTGGKAGELFF.

The V and J genes are TRBV7-7 and TRBJ2-1; possibly TRBD2 for D (5 bases). Germline V CDR1 and CDR2: SSHAT, FNYEAQ (reference sequence). This CDR3 region has 19 residues. V lost 0 bases to trimming and J lost 0 bases, with 18 bases between them. The CDR3 nucleotides are TGTGCCAGCAGCTTAGCGCTTGCGGGTGCGGTCCCCTCCTACAATGAGCAGTTCTTC. It codes for CASSLALAGAVPSYNEQFF. Based on the CDR3 plus reference TRBV7-7 and TRBJ2-1, the full variable domain is GAGVSQSPRYKVTKRGQDVTLRCDPISSHATLYWYQQALGQGPEFLTYFNYEAQPDKSGLPSDRFSAERPEGSISTLTIQRTEQRDSAMYRCASSLALAGAVPSYNEQFFGPGTRLTVL.

The V gene is TRBV10-1, the J gene TRBJ2-3; 8 bases match TRBD2. This CDR3 contains 13 residues. J was trimmed by 6 bases and V by 8 bases; bases with no gene match: 7. The germline gives CDR1 WNHNN, CDR2 SYGVQD (reference sequence). CDR3 region: CASGGLAADTQYF. The CDR3 DNA follows: TGCGCCAGCGGAGGACTAGCTGCGGATACGCAGTATTTT.